This is a list of T cell receptor beta chains from one sample in a study of shared clonotypes between healthy human individuals. Only in-frame clones appear in the TCRdb table, and some are missing; sequencing was by immunoSEQ multiplex PCR. The sample lists some 980,000 clones, around three quarters occurring once. Sequenced: memory CD4+ T cells sorted from blood. The receptors derive from a man younger than 35 in good health. CDR3s include the opening cysteine and the closing phenylalanine or tryptophan. A D gene is named only where the DNA matches it firmly. Not all rows give a size; the values are once, few, many and, for expanded clones, a class.

V: TRBV7-9
J: TRBJ2-3
size: -
D: -
DNA: TGTGCCAGCAGCTTAGGTACGGGTAGCACAGATACGCAGTATTTT
CDR3: CASSLGTGSTDTQYF

V: TRBV6-5
J: TRBJ2-3
size: few
D: TRBD2
DNA: TGTGCCAGCATTTTCTCCGGGACTAGTAAGGCAGATACGCAGTATTTT
CDR3: CASIFSGTSKADTQYF

V: TRBV11-2
J: TRBJ1-5
size: -
D: -
DNA: TGTGCCAGCCGGCAGGGTGTCAATCAGCCCCAGCATTTT
CDR3: CASRQGVNQPQHF

V: TRBV19
J: TRBJ1-2
size: -
D: TRBD1
DNA: TGTGCCAGTACACAAACAGGGGGATGGCGGTATGGCTACACCTTC
CDR3: CASTQTGGWRYGYTF

V: TRBV13
J: TRBJ2-7
size: -
D: TRBD2
DNA: TGTGCCAGCAGCGACGGGACGCGGGGGGACTACGAGCAGTACTTC
CDR3: CASSDGTRGDYEQYF

V: TRBV28
J: TRBJ2-3
size: -
D: -
DNA: TGTGCCAGCAGTTCCCCGGGTAGCGGTTCAGAGGATACGCAGTATTTT
CDR3: CASSSPGSGSEDTQYF

V: TRBV11-2
J: TRBJ1-5
size: -
D: -
DNA: TGTGCCAGCACCGAGGGGAGCAATCAGCCCCAGCATTTT
CDR3: CASTEGSNQPQHF

V: TRBV5-1
J: TRBJ2-6
size: -
D: -
DNA: TGCGCCAGCAGCCGCGCGGCTTCAGGGGCCAACGTCCTGACTTTC
CDR3: CASSRAASGANVLTF

V: TRBV6-6
J: TRBJ1-3
size: -
D: TRBD1
DNA: TGTGCCAGCAGTATACAGGGGGCCTCTGGAAACACCATATATTTT
CDR3: CASSIQGASGNTIYF

V: TRBV6-1
J: TRBJ2-5
size: -
D: -
DNA: TGTGCCAGCAGTGAGGCGGCAGGGACCGGAGAGACCCAGTACTTC
CDR3: CASSEAAGTGETQYF

V: TRBV29-1
J: TRBJ1-4
size: -
D: TRBD1
DNA: TGCAGCGTCAGGGGGGCCCATGAAAAACTGTTTTTT
CDR3: CSVRGAHEKLFF

V: TRBV7-2
J: TRBJ2-2
size: -
D: TRBD2
DNA: TGTGCCAGCAGCTCAGCGGGAGGAGTAACCGGGGAGCTGTTTTTT
CDR3: CASSSAGGVTGELFF

V: TRBV7-2
J: TRBJ1-1
size: -
D: -
DNA: TGTGCCAGCAGCTTAACCACAGGCACTGAAGCTTTCTTT
CDR3: CASSLTTGTEAFF

V: TRBV28
J: TRBJ1-2
size: -
D: -
DNA: TGTGCCAGCAGTTCCACAGGGAAGGGGGCTAACTATGGCTACACCTTC
CDR3: CASSSTGKGANYGYTF

V: TRBV7-7
J: TRBJ2-3
size: -
D: TRBD2
DNA: TGTGCTAGCAGCTTAGGACTAGCGGGAGGGGCAGATACGCAGTATTTT
CDR3: CASSLGLAGGADTQYF

V: TRBV5-8
J: TRBJ1-1
size: -
D: -
DNA: TGTGCCAGCATACGAGGGGTCAGCTCGGGGGCTTTCTTT
CDR3: CASIRGVSSGAFF

V: TRBV6-7
J: TRBJ2-7
size: -
D: TRBD1
DNA: TGTGCCAGCAGTTATCCGGACAGGGTCCCATACGAGCAGTACTTC
CDR3: CASSYPDRVPYEQYF

V: TRBV14
J: TRBJ2-2
size: few
D: TRBD1
DNA: TGTGCCAGCAGCCGGGACAGGGGTTGGGCCGGGGAGCTGTTTTTT
CDR3: CASSRDRGWAGELFF

V: TRBV11-3
J: TRBJ2-5
size: -
D: TRBD2
DNA: TGTGCCAGCAGCTTAGGAAGGGCTAGCGGGGGAGAGACCCAGTACTTC
CDR3: CASSLGRASGGETQYF

V: TRBV4-1
J: TRBJ2-7
size: -
D: TRBD1
DNA: TGCGCCAGCAGCCAAGATCCGGACAGGGCCCAACCTTACGAGCAGTACTTC
CDR3: CASSQDPDRAQPYEQYF

V: TRBV12-1
J: TRBJ2-7
size: -
D: -
DNA: TGTGCCAGTACTCGAGGGCCCCTCCTTTACGAGCAGTACTTC
CDR3: CASTRGPLLYEQYF

V: TRBV5-1
J: TRBJ2-3
size: -
D: TRBD1
DNA: TGCGCCAGCAGCTTGGGAGACAGGGGGCTTTTGGCAGATACGCAGTATTTT
CDR3: CASSLGDRGLLADTQYF

V: TRBV5-1
J: TRBJ2-7
size: -
D: -
DNA: TGCGCCAGCAGCTTGGCCCAGAACTACGAGCAGTACTTC
CDR3: CASSLAQNYEQYF

V: TRBV7-2
J: TRBJ2-7
size: -
D: -
DNA: TGTGCCAGCAGCTTAAGTGCCTCTAACTACGAGCAGTACTTC
CDR3: CASSLSASNYEQYF

V: TRBV7-7
J: TRBJ2-3
size: -
D: -
DNA: TGTGCTAGCAGCTTAACAACAGGGATGGGAGCCACAGATACGCAGTATTTT
CDR3: CASSLTTGMGATDTQYF

V: TRBV7-2
J: TRBJ2-2
size: -
D: TRBD2
DNA: TGTGCCAGCAGCTGGGGACCAGGGAGGGGCACCGGGGAGCTGTTTTTT
CDR3: CASSWGPGRGTGELFF

V: TRBV7-2
J: TRBJ2-1
size: -
D: TRBD2
DNA: TGTGCCAGCAGGGGGCTAGCGGGCCTGGGGGCAAACAATGAGCAGTTCTTC
CDR3: CASRGLAGLGANNEQFF